These 5 T cell receptor beta chains were sequenced from one sample in a study of cytomegalovirus exposure and HLA in healthy donors. Researchers ran the PCR with 60 Vbeta and 13 Jbeta primers. Measured with immunoSEQ multiplex PCR; TCRdb has only the in-frame clones, and not every one. The repertoire holds about 130,000 clones, with 17% as singletons. The sample taken for sequencing was PBMCs. The receptors stem from a female donor in good health and CMV-seropositive.

This clone was seen only a few times. This chain joins TRBV6-6 and TRBJ1-1; D gene unclear. Germline-derived CDR1 and CDR2 are MNHNY and SVGAGI (reference sequence). CDR3 length: 13 amino acids. V was trimmed by 4 bases and J by 5 bases, leaving 11 bases between them. Here the CDR3 reads CASSSRGGTEAFF. In DNA, the CDR3 is TGTGCCAGCAGTTCCCGCGGTGGAACTGAAGCTTTCTTT.

The J gene is TRBJ1-2, the V gene TRBV21-1; no check of the table's D call, TRBD1, against the DNA was made. TRBV21-1 is a recognized pseudogene. CDR3 length equals 14 residues. CDR3 region: CASSNKRTAYGYTF. DNA for the CDR3: TGTGCCAGCAGCAACAAAAGGACAGCATATGGCTACACCTTC.

This clone has more than one count but fewer than ten. The rearrangement uses TRBV11-2 and TRBJ2-6; 7 bases map to TRBD1. Germline lookup yields CDR1 SGHAT and CDR2 FQNNGV. This CDR3 is built from 18 residues. Trimming at V came to 1 base and at J to 2 bases, leaving 8 bases not matched to a gene. The CDR3 sequence: CASSLGDRVTPGANVLTF. In DNA, the CDR3 is TGTGCCAGCAGCTTAGGTGACAGGGTAACTCCTGGGGCCAACGTCCTGACTTTC.

The chain combines TRBV6-5 with TRBJ1-2, with 7 bases fitting TRBD1. CDR1 and CDR2 (germline): MNHEY, SVGAGI. CDR3 length equals 15 residues. Trimming removed 6 bases from V and 2 bases from J; junction bases left unmatched: 9. CDR3 sequence: CASRVNAGGNYGYTF. CDR3 in DNA: TGTGCCAGCAGGGTGAACGCAGGGGGGAACTATGGCTACACCTTC.

The CDR3 protein is CASSLTGTTPTDEQFF. The DNA of the CDR3 is TGTGCCAGCAGCTTAACCGGGACTACGCCTACGGATGAGCAGTTCTTC. The chain carries TRBV7-2 and TRBJ2-1; the match to TRBD2 covers 7 bases. CDR3 length: 16 residues. Trimming cost V 2 bases and J 8 bases; bases outside gene matches: 12. Germline V gene data show CDR1 as SGHTA and CDR2 as FQGNSA. The full variable domain, in which reference TRBV7-2 and TRBJ2-1 provide the parts outside the CDR3, is GAGVSQSPSNKVTEKGKDVELRCDPISGHTALYWYRQSLGQGLEFLIYFQGNSAPDKSGLPSDRFSAERTGGSVSTLTIQRTQQEDSAVYLCASSLTGTTPTDEQFFGPGTRLTVL.